One T cell receptor (beta chain) is described in this entry. The protocol was immunoSEQ multiplex PCR, while the TCRdb copy is restricted to in-frame clones and leaves out a portion. The sample includes about 70,000 clones, around 90% of them seen just once. This CDR3 region has 14 residues. The germline CDR1 and CDR2 sequences are SGHDT and YYEEEE. V gave up 3 bases and J gave up 1 base, with 10 bases separating them. This sample stems from a study of technical replicates of blood from a handful of donors. The specimen sequenced was T cells isolated from PBMCs. This TCR was sampled from a human donor in good health. This chain joins TRBV5-6 and TRBJ1-1; D might be TRBD1 (6 bases). The CDR3 sequence is CASSYDRTNTEAFF. CDR3 nucleotide sequence: TGTGCCAGCAGCTACGACAGGACGAACACTGAAGCTTTCTTT.